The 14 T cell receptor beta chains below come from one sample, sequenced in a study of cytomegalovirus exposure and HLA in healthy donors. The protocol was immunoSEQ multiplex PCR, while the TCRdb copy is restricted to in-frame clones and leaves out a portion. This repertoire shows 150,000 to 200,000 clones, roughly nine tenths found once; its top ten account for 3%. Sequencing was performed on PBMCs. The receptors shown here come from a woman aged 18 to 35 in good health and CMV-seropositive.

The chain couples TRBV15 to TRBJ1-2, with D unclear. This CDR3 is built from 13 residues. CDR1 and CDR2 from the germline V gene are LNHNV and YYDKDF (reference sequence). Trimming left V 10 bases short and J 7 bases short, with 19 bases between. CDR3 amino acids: CAIRADSAIGYTF. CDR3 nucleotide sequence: TGTGCCATTAGGGCGGACTCGGCCATTGGCTACACCTTC.

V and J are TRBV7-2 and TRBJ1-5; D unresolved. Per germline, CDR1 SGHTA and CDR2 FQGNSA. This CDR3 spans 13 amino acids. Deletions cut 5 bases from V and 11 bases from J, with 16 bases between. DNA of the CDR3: TGTGCCAGCAGCCCCGCCCGAGAAGTGGCCCAGCATTTT. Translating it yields CASSPAREVAQHF.

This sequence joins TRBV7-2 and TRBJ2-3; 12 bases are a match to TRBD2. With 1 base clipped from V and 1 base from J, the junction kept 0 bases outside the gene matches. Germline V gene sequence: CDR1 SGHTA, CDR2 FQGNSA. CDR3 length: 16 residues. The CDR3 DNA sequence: TGTGCCAGCAGCTTAGGACTAGCGGGGGGCACAGATACGCAGTATTTT. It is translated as CASSLGLAGGTDTQYF.

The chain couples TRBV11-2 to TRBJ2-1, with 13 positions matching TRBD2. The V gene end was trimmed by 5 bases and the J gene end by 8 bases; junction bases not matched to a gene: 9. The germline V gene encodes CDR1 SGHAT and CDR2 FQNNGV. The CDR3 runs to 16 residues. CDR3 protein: CASSPGTSGNRDEQFF. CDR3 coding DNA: TGTGCCAGCAGCCCTGGGACTAGCGGGAATCGGGATGAGCAGTTCTTC.

The CDR3 sequence is CASSYSGGNYGYTF. Written as DNA, the CDR3 is TGTGCCAGCAGTTACTCAGGGGGCAACTATGGCTACACCTTC. The rearrangement uses TRBV6-6 and TRBJ1-2; 7 bases fit TRBD1. Per germline, CDR1 MNHNY and CDR2 SVGAGI (reference sequence). The V segment lost 0 bases and the J segment 2 bases; nucleotides outside the gene matches: 0. CDR3 length: 14 residues.

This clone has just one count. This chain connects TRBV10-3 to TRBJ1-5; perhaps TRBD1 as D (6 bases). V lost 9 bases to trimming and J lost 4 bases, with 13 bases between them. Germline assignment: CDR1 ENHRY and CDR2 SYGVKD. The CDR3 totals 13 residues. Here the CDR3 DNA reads TGTGCCATGCCGGACAGACTTAATCAGCCCCAGCATTTT. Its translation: CAMPDRLNQPQHF.

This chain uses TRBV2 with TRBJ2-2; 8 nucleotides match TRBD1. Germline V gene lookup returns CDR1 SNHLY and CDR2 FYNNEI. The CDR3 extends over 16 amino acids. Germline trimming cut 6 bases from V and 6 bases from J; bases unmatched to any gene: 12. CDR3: CASSPRTGYRAGELFF. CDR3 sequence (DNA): TGTGCCAGCAGCCCAAGGACAGGGTATAGGGCCGGGGAGCTGTTTTTT.

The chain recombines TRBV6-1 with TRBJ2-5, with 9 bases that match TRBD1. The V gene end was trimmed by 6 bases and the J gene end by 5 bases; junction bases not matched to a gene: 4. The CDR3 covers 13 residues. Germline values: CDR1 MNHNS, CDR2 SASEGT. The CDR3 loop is CASSGQGWETQYF. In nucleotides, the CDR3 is TGTGCCAGCAGCGGACAGGGGTGGGAGACCCAGTACTTC.

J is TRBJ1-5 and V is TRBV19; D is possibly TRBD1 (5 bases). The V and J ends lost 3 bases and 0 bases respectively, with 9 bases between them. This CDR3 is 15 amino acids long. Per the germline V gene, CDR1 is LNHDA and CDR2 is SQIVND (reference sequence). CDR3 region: CASSITGDSNQPQHF. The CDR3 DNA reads TGTGCCAGTAGTATTACAGGAGATAGCAATCAGCCCCAGCATTTT.

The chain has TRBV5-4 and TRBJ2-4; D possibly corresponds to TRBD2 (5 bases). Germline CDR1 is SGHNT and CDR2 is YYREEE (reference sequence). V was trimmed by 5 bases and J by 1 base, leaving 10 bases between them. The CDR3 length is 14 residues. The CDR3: CASSPDYAKNIQYF. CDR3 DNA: TGTGCCAGCAGTCCCGACTATGCCAAAAACATTCAGTACTTC.

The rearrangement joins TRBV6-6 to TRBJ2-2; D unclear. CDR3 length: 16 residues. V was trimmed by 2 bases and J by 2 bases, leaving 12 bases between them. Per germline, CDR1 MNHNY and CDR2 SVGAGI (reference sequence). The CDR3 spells CASSYIHSINTGELFF. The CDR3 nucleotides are TGTGCCAGCAGTTACATCCACTCCATCAACACCGGGGAGCTGTTTTTT.

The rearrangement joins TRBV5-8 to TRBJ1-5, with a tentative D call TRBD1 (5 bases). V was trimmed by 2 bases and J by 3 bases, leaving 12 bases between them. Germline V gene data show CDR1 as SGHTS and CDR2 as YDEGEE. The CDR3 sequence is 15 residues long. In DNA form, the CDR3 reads TGTGCCAGCAGCTTCCGGGGGGTCCACAATCAGCCCCAGCATTTT. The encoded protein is CASSFRGVHNQPQHF.

CDR3 protein: CASSTLTGGSYEQYF. DNA for the CDR3: TGTGCCAGTAGTACTCTGACAGGGGGCTCCTACGAGCAGTACTTC. The J gene is TRBJ2-7, the V gene TRBV19; 9 bases align to TRBD1. Germline V gene sequence: CDR1 LNHDA, CDR2 SQIVND (reference sequence). The trim removed 4 bases at V and 0 bases at J, leaving 4 bases unmatched. CDR3 length equals 15 residues.

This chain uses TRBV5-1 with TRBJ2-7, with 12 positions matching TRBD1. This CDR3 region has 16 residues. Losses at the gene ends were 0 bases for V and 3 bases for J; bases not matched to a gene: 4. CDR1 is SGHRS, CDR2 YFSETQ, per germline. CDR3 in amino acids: CASSLAGTGGSYEQYF. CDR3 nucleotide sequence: TGCGCCAGCAGCTTGGCCGGGACAGGGGGCAGCTACGAGCAGTACTTC.